Listed below are T cell receptor beta chains from one sample, sequenced in a study of lymphopenia after photon versus proton radiotherapy. The assay was immunoSEQ multiplex PCR, and TCRdb's table has in-frame clones only and misses some. The data hold 150,000 to 200,000 clones, with around nine tenths observed a single time. The sample was peripheral blood, taken from a patient treated with photon-based radiotherapy. All receptors come from a middle-aged man with gastric cancer. CDR3s include the opening cysteine and the closing phenylalanine or tryptophan. The order of the fields is D gene, J gene, clone size, V gene, CDR3 DNA, CDR3 protein. A D gene is named only where the DNA matches it firmly. Not every row has a clone size; where given, it reads once, few, many or a size class.

D gene: NA
J gene: TRBJ2-6
clone size: NA
V gene: TRBV28
CDR3 DNA: TGTGCCAGCAGTTTATCCCCCGGTTCTGGGGCCAACGTCCTGACTTTC
CDR3 protein: CASSLSPGSGANVLTF

D gene: TRBD1
J gene: TRBJ1-2
clone size: NA
V gene: TRBV28
CDR3 DNA: TGTGCCAGCAGTTCCCAAGGCCCGACAGGGGGGGCTAACTATGGCTACACCTTC
CDR3 protein: CASSSQGPTGGANYGYTF

D gene: TRBD1
J gene: TRBJ2-1
clone size: NA
V gene: TRBV6-1
CDR3 DNA: TGTGCCAGCAGTCCGGGACAGGGGGGGAATGAGCAGTTCTTC
CDR3 protein: CASSPGQGGNEQFF

D gene: NA
J gene: TRBJ1-1
clone size: NA
V gene: TRBV6-1
CDR3 DNA: TGTGCCAGCAGCCTTACACGGACTGAAGCTTTCTTT
CDR3 protein: CASSLTRTEAFF

D gene: NA
J gene: TRBJ2-4
clone size: NA
V gene: TRBV25-1
CDR3 DNA: TGTGCCAGCGCACCCCACGCTGGAGACATTCAGTACTTC
CDR3 protein: CASAPHAGDIQYF

D gene: TRBD1
J gene: TRBJ1-2
clone size: NA
V gene: TRBV2
CDR3 DNA: TGTGCCAGCGGGGGCGGGACAGTCTATGGCTACACCTTC
CDR3 protein: CASGGGTVYGYTF

D gene: TRBD1
J gene: TRBJ2-4
clone size: NA
V gene: TRBV11-2
CDR3 DNA: TGTGCCAGCAGCCCCGGGACAGGGGAGGAAAACATTCAGTACTTC
CDR3 protein: CASSPGTGEENIQYF

D gene: NA
J gene: TRBJ2-7
clone size: NA
V gene: TRBV7-2
CDR3 DNA: TGTGCCAGCAGCCTGGGACGAAACTACGAGCAGTACTTC
CDR3 protein: CASSLGRNYEQYF

D gene: TRBD2
J gene: TRBJ2-7
clone size: NA
V gene: TRBV28
CDR3 DNA: TGTGCCAGCAGGAGGGAGGGTTCCTACGAGCAGTACTTC
CDR3 protein: CASRREGSYEQYF

D gene: NA
J gene: TRBJ2-1
clone size: few
V gene: TRBV4-2
CDR3 DNA: TGTGCCAGCAGCCAGCGAACCGGGACAATCAATGAGCAGTTCTTC
CDR3 protein: CASSQRTGTINEQFF

D gene: TRBD2
J gene: TRBJ2-2
clone size: NA
V gene: TRBV28
CDR3 DNA: TGTGCCAGCAGTTCCGGGACTAGCGGGATTTCCGGGGAGCTGTTTTTT
CDR3 protein: CASSSGTSGISGELFF

D gene: NA
J gene: TRBJ2-7
clone size: NA
V gene: TRBV5-1
CDR3 DNA: TGCGCCAGCAGCTTGGCTCCCTCCTACGAGCAGTACTTC
CDR3 protein: CASSLAPSYEQYF

D gene: NA
J gene: TRBJ2-3
clone size: NA
V gene: TRBV6-5
CDR3 DNA: TGTGCCAGCAGACACTTCCAGGGTGGCACAGATACGCAGTATTTT
CDR3 protein: CASRHFQGGTDTQYF

D gene: TRBD1
J gene: TRBJ2-1
clone size: NA
V gene: TRBV7-2
CDR3 DNA: TGTGCCAGCAGCTTAGTGTTCAGGACAGGGGGCACGAATGAGCAGTTCTTC
CDR3 protein: CASSLVFRTGGTNEQFF

D gene: TRBD1
J gene: TRBJ1-5
clone size: NA
V gene: TRBV7-2
CDR3 DNA: TGTGCCAGCAGCATTACCGGGACAGGGAGAGGTAGCAATCAGCCCCAGCATTTT
CDR3 protein: CASSITGTGRGSNQPQHF

D gene: TRBD2
J gene: TRBJ2-5
clone size: once
V gene: TRBV5-1
CDR3 DNA: TGCGCCAGCAGCACACTAGCGAAGGGGAGAGAGACCCAGTACTTC
CDR3 protein: CASSTLAKGRETQYF

D gene: NA
J gene: TRBJ1-2
clone size: NA
V gene: TRBV6-1
CDR3 DNA: TGTGCCAGCAGTGAAGCGCTTCAGGGTCTCGGCTACACCTTC
CDR3 protein: CASSEALQGLGYTF

D gene: TRBD2
J gene: TRBJ2-3
clone size: NA
V gene: TRBV7-2
CDR3 DNA: TGTGCCAGCAGCTTAGTAGCGGGAGCAGATACGCAGTATTTT
CDR3 protein: CASSLVAGADTQYF

D gene: TRBD1
J gene: TRBJ1-2
clone size: NA
V gene: TRBV4-1
CDR3 DNA: TGCGCCAGCAGCCAAGGGATAGGGGGCCAATATGGCTACACCTTC
CDR3 protein: CASSQGIGGQYGYTF

D gene: TRBD1
J gene: TRBJ2-7
clone size: NA
V gene: TRBV15
CDR3 DNA: TGTGCCACCAGCAGAGATGGGGGACAGGGGGACGAGCAGTACTTC
CDR3 protein: CATSRDGGQGDEQYF

D gene: TRBD1
J gene: TRBJ1-5
clone size: NA
V gene: TRBV19
CDR3 DNA: TGTGCCAGTAGTGTTCCCGGGACAGGGGTCCAGCCCCAGCATTTT
CDR3 protein: CASSVPGTGVQPQHF

D gene: NA
J gene: TRBJ1-1
clone size: NA
V gene: TRBV4-1
CDR3 DNA: TGCGCCAGCAGCCAGTCTCAGGTTGAGAACACTGAAGCTTTCTTT
CDR3 protein: CASSQSQVENTEAFF

D gene: NA
J gene: TRBJ1-2
clone size: NA
V gene: TRBV6-5
CDR3 DNA: TGTGCCAGCAGTTACTCCCACCTCACCCCGGGCTATGGCTACACCTTC
CDR3 protein: CASSYSHLTPGYGYTF

D gene: TRBD1
J gene: TRBJ1-3
clone size: once
V gene: TRBV19
CDR3 DNA: TGTGCCAGTACCCCCCCGGACAGGCGACTCTCTGGAAACACCATATATTTT
CDR3 protein: CASTPPDRRLSGNTIYF

D gene: TRBD1
J gene: TRBJ2-7
clone size: NA
V gene: TRBV11-3
CDR3 DNA: TGTGCCAGCAGCTTTCCATGGACAGGCTCCCGCGAGCAGTACTTC
CDR3 protein: CASSFPWTGSREQYF

D gene: TRBD2
J gene: TRBJ2-1
clone size: once
V gene: TRBV6-5
CDR3 DNA: TGTGCCAGCAGTCGTCTAGCGGGAGCTAATGAGCAGTTCTTC
CDR3 protein: CASSRLAGANEQFF

D gene: NA
J gene: TRBJ2-2
clone size: NA
V gene: TRBV18
CDR3 DNA: TGTGCCAGCTCACTCAGACCGGGGGCAAACACCGGGGAGCTGTTTTTT
CDR3 protein: CASSLRPGANTGELFF

D gene: TRBD1
J gene: TRBJ2-7
clone size: NA
V gene: TRBV15
CDR3 DNA: TGTGCCACCAGCAGAGGGGGACAGGGACGCGAGCAGTACTTC
CDR3 protein: CATSRGGQGREQYF

D gene: NA
J gene: TRBJ1-2
clone size: few
V gene: TRBV7-9
CDR3 DNA: TGTGCCAGCAGCTTAGACCTACAAGCTAACTATGGCTACACCTTC
CDR3 protein: CASSLDLQANYGYTF

D gene: NA
J gene: TRBJ2-7
clone size: NA
V gene: TRBV6-1
CDR3 DNA: TGTGCCAGCAGTCTCTCAGCGGGCAGCTCCTACGAGCAGTACTTC
CDR3 protein: CASSLSAGSSYEQYF

D gene: NA
J gene: TRBJ2-1
clone size: NA
V gene: TRBV10-3
CDR3 DNA: TGTGCCATGGCCGTGGGGGCTGGCAATGAGCAGTTCTTC
CDR3 protein: CAMAVGAGNEQFF

D gene: NA
J gene: TRBJ2-5
clone size: NA
V gene: TRBV30
CDR3 DNA: TGTGCCTGGAGTGTATTAGCGCTAGCAGGTGAGACCCAGTACTTC
CDR3 protein: CAWSVLALAGETQYF

D gene: TRBD2
J gene: TRBJ2-7
clone size: once
V gene: TRBV29-1
CDR3 DNA: TGCAGCGTTGAACCACTAGCGGGAGGCATCAACGAGCAGTACTTC
CDR3 protein: CSVEPLAGGINEQYF

D gene: TRBD1
J gene: TRBJ1-5
clone size: NA
V gene: TRBV6-5
CDR3 DNA: TGTGCCAGCAGTCCCGAGGACAGGGTAGGCCAGCCCCAGCATTTT
CDR3 protein: CASSPEDRVGQPQHF

D gene: TRBD1
J gene: TRBJ1-5
clone size: NA
V gene: TRBV28
CDR3 DNA: TGTGCCAGCAGAGGACAGGAGATTAGCAATCAGCCCCAGCATTTT
CDR3 protein: CASRGQEISNQPQHF

D gene: NA
J gene: TRBJ2-3
clone size: NA
V gene: TRBV21-1
CDR3 DNA: TGTGCCAGCAGCAAAGGGAGGGGGCGCGGCACAGATACGCAGTATTTT
CDR3 protein: CASSKGRGRGTDTQYF

D gene: NA
J gene: TRBJ2-6
clone size: few
V gene: TRBV19
CDR3 DNA: TGTGCCAGCCACGAGGGCTCTGGGGCCAACGTCCTGACTTTC
CDR3 protein: CASHEGSGANVLTF

D gene: TRBD1
J gene: TRBJ1-2
clone size: NA
V gene: TRBV10-3
CDR3 DNA: TGTGCCATCAGTTACCGGGACAGGGAAGGCTACACCTTC
CDR3 protein: CAISYRDREGYTF

D gene: NA
J gene: TRBJ2-7
clone size: NA
V gene: TRBV2
CDR3 DNA: TGTGCCAGCAGTGCTTCTAGCTTGGAGCAGTACTTC
CDR3 protein: CASSASSLEQYF

D gene: TRBD2
J gene: TRBJ2-7
clone size: NA
V gene: TRBV6-1
CDR3 DNA: TGTGCCAGCAGCGCCGGGACTAGCGGAAACTACGAGCAGTACTTC
CDR3 protein: CASSAGTSGNYEQYF

D gene: TRBD2
J gene: TRBJ2-3
clone size: NA
V gene: TRBV27
CDR3 DNA: TGTGCCAGCAGTCCTCGACTAGCGGGCACAGATACGCAGTATTTT
CDR3 protein: CASSPRLAGTDTQYF

D gene: NA
J gene: TRBJ2-7
clone size: NA
V gene: TRBV6-5
CDR3 DNA: TGTGCCAGCAGTTACTCGGGCAGAACCTACGAGCAGTACTTC
CDR3 protein: CASSYSGRTYEQYF

D gene: NA
J gene: TRBJ2-7
clone size: NA
V gene: TRBV2
CDR3 DNA: TGTGCCAGCAGTGAAGGGGACCTACCTACGAAGCAGTACTTC
CDR3 protein: CASSEGDLPTKQYF

D gene: NA
J gene: TRBJ2-2
clone size: NA
V gene: TRBV5-4
CDR3 DNA: TGTGCCAGCAGTAGCGGGACAGTGAACACCGGGGAGCTGTTTTTT
CDR3 protein: CASSSGTVNTGELFF

D gene: NA
J gene: TRBJ2-2
clone size: NA
V gene: TRBV7-3
CDR3 DNA: TGTGCCAGCAGCCCGAACACCGGGGAGCTGTTTTTT
CDR3 protein: CASSPNTGELFF

D gene: NA
J gene: TRBJ2-7
clone size: NA
V gene: TRBV10-3
CDR3 DNA: TGTGCCATCAGTGAGTCAGGCCTTATGGGGGCCTACGAGCAGTACTTC
CDR3 protein: CAISESGLMGAYEQYF

D gene: NA
J gene: TRBJ1-2
clone size: NA
V gene: TRBV28
CDR3 DNA: TGTGCCAGCAGTCGGGACTACCTTACCCACATGGGCTACACCTTC
CDR3 protein: CASSRDYLTHMGYTF

D gene: NA
J gene: TRBJ2-2
clone size: NA
V gene: TRBV9
CDR3 DNA: TGTGCCAGCAGCGTTAGTCCGAACACCGGGGAGCTGTTTTTT
CDR3 protein: CASSVSPNTGELFF

D gene: NA
J gene: TRBJ1-1
clone size: once
V gene: TRBV5-1
CDR3 DNA: TGCGCCAGCAGAGGATGGGGTGTAATTGAAGCTTTCTTT
CDR3 protein: CASRGWGVIEAFF

D gene: NA
J gene: TRBJ2-1
clone size: NA
V gene: TRBV12-5
CDR3 DNA: TGTGCTAGTGGTTTGGCCGCCTTGGGGGGCGCCTGGAATGAGCAGTTCTTC
CDR3 protein: CASGLAALGGAWNEQFF

D gene: NA
J gene: TRBJ2-1
clone size: NA
V gene: TRBV7-6
CDR3 DNA: TGTGCCAGCAGCTTAGTCGGGGAAAGTGAGCAGTTCTTC
CDR3 protein: CASSLVGESEQFF

D gene: NA
J gene: TRBJ1-2
clone size: NA
V gene: TRBV13
CDR3 DNA: TGTGCCAGCAGCCGACCCACTAACTATGGCTACACCTTC
CDR3 protein: CASSRPTNYGYTF

D gene: TRBD1
J gene: TRBJ1-2
clone size: NA
V gene: TRBV2
CDR3 DNA: TGTGCCAGCAGGGGGGGACAGGTCTATGGCTACACCTTC
CDR3 protein: CASRGGQVYGYTF

D gene: NA
J gene: TRBJ2-7
clone size: NA
V gene: TRBV18
CDR3 DNA: TGTGCCAGCTCACCAGGAGCACTCGGCATCGAGCAGTACTTC
CDR3 protein: CASSPGALGIEQYF

D gene: TRBD1
J gene: TRBJ1-1
clone size: NA
V gene: TRBV5-1
CDR3 DNA: TGCGCCAGCAGCTCCCAGGGGGGCGGCACTGAAGCTTTCTTT
CDR3 protein: CASSSQGGGTEAFF